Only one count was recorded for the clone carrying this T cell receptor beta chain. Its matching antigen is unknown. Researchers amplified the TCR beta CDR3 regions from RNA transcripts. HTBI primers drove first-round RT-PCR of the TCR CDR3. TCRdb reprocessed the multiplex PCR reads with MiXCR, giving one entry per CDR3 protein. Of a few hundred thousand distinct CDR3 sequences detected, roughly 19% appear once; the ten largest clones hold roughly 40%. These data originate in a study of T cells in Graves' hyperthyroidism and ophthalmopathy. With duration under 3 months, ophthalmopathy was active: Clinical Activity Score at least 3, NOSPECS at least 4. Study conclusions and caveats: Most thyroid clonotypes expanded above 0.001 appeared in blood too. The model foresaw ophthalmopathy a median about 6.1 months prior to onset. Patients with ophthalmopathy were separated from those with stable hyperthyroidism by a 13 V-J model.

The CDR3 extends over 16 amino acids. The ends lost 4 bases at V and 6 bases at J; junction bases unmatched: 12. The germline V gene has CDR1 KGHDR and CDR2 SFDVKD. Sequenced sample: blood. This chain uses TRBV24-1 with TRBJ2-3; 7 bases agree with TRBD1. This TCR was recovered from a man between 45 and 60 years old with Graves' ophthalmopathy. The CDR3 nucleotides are TGTGCCACCAGTGACCGGACAGGTTCTTTAGAGGATACGCAGTATTTT. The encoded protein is CATSDRTGSLEDTQYF.